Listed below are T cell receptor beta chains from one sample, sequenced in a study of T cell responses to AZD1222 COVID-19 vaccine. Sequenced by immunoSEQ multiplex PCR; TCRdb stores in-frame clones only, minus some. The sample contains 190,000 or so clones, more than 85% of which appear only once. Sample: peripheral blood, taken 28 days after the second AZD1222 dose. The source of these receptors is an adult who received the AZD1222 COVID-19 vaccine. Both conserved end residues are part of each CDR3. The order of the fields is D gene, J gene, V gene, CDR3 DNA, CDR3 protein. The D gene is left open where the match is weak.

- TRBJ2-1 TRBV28 TGTGCCAGCAGTTTATTGGGGGGGCCGAGGCGTGAGCAGTTCTTC CASSLLGGPRREQFF
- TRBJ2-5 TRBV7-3 TGTGCCAGCAGCTTAAGCGGGCAGGGACTCCAAGAGACCCAGTACTTC CASSLSGQGLQETQYF
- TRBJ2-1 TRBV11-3 TGTGCCAGCAGCTTTCCCTGGTTCGGGATTTACAATGAGCAGTTCTTC CASSFPWFGIYNEQFF
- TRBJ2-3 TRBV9 TGTGCCAGCAGCCCCAGTCATGGAAGGGGCACAGATACGCAGTATTTT CASSPSHGRGTDTQYF
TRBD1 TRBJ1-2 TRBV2 TGTGCCAGTGAGGGAGGGGGCGGCGGCTACACCTTC CASEGGGGGYTF
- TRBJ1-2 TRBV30 TGTGCCTGGAGTGTACGTGGAGGTGGCTACACCTTC CAWSVRGGGYTF
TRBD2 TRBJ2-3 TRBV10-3 TGTGCCATCACCGGGGGGGGTTCGCGCACAGATACGCAGTATTTT CAITGGGSRTDTQYF
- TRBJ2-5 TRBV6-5 TGTGCCAGCAGTTACGTGCGGGTTCGGGAGACCCAGTACTTC CASSYVRVRETQYF
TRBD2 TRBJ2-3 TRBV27 TGTGCCAGCAGTTTAGAGTTTAGCGGGACCTTAAGGGATACGCAGTATTTT CASSLEFSGTLRDTQYF
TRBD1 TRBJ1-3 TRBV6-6 TGTGCCAGCAGTCCGTCCGGGACAGTGAGCTCTGGAAACACCATATATTTT CASSPSGTVSSGNTIYF
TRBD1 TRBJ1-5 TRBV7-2 TGTGCCAGCAGCTCTGCCTCCGACAGGGGGCAGGATCAGCCCCAGCATTTT CASSSASDRGQDQPQHF
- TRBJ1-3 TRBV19 TGTGCCAGTAGGGCTTATGACTCTGGAAACACCATATATTTT CASRAYDSGNTIYF